Each of the 27 T cell receptor beta chains below was sequenced from the same sample in a study of shared T cell receptors in the human thymus. Using immunoSEQ multiplex PCR, the repertoire was profiled, and TCRdb retains in-frame clones only, with some absent. This sample carries roughly 410,000 clones, roughly 94% of them seen once, and the ten largest clones take 0.02%. The sequencing sample was made of thymocytes. All receptors derive from a human donor.

V and J are TRBV27 and TRBJ2-2; possibly TRBD2 for D (6 bases). CDR3 size: 15 residues. CDR1 is MNHEY, CDR2 SMNVEV, per germline (reference sequence). Trimming removed 3 bases at V and 9 bases at J, with 17 bases between. CDR3 nucleotides: TGTGCCAGCAGTTTCACCACTCCGCGGGGCCGGGAGCTGTTTTTT. This translates into CASSFTTPRGRELFF.

The rearrangement links TRBV28 to TRBJ2-5; TRBD1 agrees at 7 bases. The trim removed 5 bases at V and 1 base at J, leaving 4 bases unmatched. Per germline, CDR1 MDHEN and CDR2 SYDVKM. This CDR3 has 14 amino acids. The CDR3 reads CASSPRTGQETQYF. The CDR3 DNA is TGTGCCAGCAGTCCCCGGACAGGCCAAGAGACCCAGTACTTC.

The chain recombines TRBV2 with TRBJ2-7; TRBD1 might be the D (6 bases). The CDR3 runs to 14 residues. CDR1 SNHLY and CDR2 FYNNEI come from the germline V gene. The V end lost 7 bases, the J end lost 0 bases, and 13 bases lay between the germline ends. This chain's CDR3 is CASNGQGNSYEQYF. CDR3 coding DNA: TGTGCCAGCAACGGGCAGGGGAACTCCTACGAGCAGTACTTC.

The genes are TRBV6-1 and TRBJ1-4; D is unresolved. Germline lookup yields CDR1 MNHNS and CDR2 SASEGT. The CDR3 length is 11 residues. V was pared by 4 bases and J by 10 bases, with 7 bases between. The CDR3: CASSVRAKLFF. In DNA, the CDR3 is TGTGCCAGCAGTGTACGGGCAAAACTGTTTTTT.

The chain recombines TRBV14 with TRBJ2-1; TRBD1 agrees at 10 bases. The CDR3 totals 14 residues. The V and J ends lost 6 bases and 7 bases, in that order; junction bases with no gene match: 6. From germline, CDR1 is SGHDN and CDR2 FVKESK. The CDR3, as DNA: TGTGCCAGCAGGCCGGGACAGGGGTTAAATGAGCAGTTCTTC. Residues: CASRPGQGLNEQFF.

The rearrangement uses TRBV6-4 and TRBJ2-4, with D tentatively TRBD1 or TRBD2 (7 bases each). CDR3 length equals 15 residues. V gave up 6 bases and J gave up 5 bases, with 17 bases separating them. CDR1 is MRHNA, CDR2 SNTAGT, per germline. CDR3 nucleotide sequence: TGTGCCAGCAGCTCCGAGGGAGGGGGCGAAAACATTCAGTACTTC. Translating it yields CASSSEGGGENIQYF.

V usage is TRBV28 and J usage is TRBJ2-1; D might be TRBD2 (5 bases). The CDR3 is made up of 15 amino acids. Germline V lookup: CDR1 MDHEN, CDR2 SYDVKM. Between the trimmed V and J ends, which lost 4 bases and 0 bases, there was a span of 10 bases. CDR3 protein: CASSSSRSSYNEQFF. CDR3 bases: TGTGCCAGCAGTTCTAGCCGAAGCTCCTACAATGAGCAGTTCTTC.

The J gene is TRBJ2-5, the V gene TRBV5-1, with no clear D. Germline V gives CDR1 SGHRS, CDR2 YFSETQ. Trimming took off 4 bases at V and 1 base at J, with 5 bases between the two ends. The CDR3 contains 12 residues. DNA of the CDR3: TGCGCCAGCAGCCCCCCCCAAGAGACCCAGTACTTC. It codes for CASSPPQETQYF.

This chain connects TRBV27 to TRBJ2-1; tentatively, D is TRBD1 or TRBD2 (5 bases each). This CDR3 has 16 residues. In germline, CDR1 is MNHEY, CDR2 SMNVEV (reference sequence). V was cut by 0 bases and J by 0 bases, with 9 bases left in between. CDR3 sequence: CASSLSGTSSYNEQFF. In nucleotides, the CDR3 is TGTGCCAGCAGTTTATCGGGGACCTCCTCCTACAATGAGCAGTTCTTC.

V is TRBV7-2 and J is TRBJ1-2; D might be TRBD1 (5 bases). Germline CDR1 reads SGHTA; CDR2 reads FQGNSA. The CDR3 has 12 amino acids. The V end lost 1 base, the J end lost 13 bases, and 13 bases lay between the germline ends. CDR3 nucleotide sequence: TGTGCCAGCAGCTTAGGAATGGGGGGTTGCACCTTC. This sequence encodes CASSLGMGGCTF.

This chain links TRBV4-1 with TRBJ1-5, with 10 bases that match TRBD1. Germline loops: CDR1 MGHRA, CDR2 YSYEKL. This CDR3 is 17 amino acids long. The V segment lost 3 bases and the J segment 2 bases; nucleotides outside the gene matches: 7. The CDR3 DNA follows: TGCGCCAGCAGCCAGAAGCAGACAGGGGGCGGCAATCAGCCCCAGCATTTT. Translated, it gives CASSQKQTGGGNQPQHF.

V is TRBV28 and J is TRBJ2-3; D is possibly TRBD1 (6 bases). The CDR3 extends over 15 amino acids. Trimming removed 5 bases from V and 3 bases from J, with 15 bases in between. From germline, CDR1 is MDHEN and CDR2 SYDVKM. In DNA form, the CDR3 reads TGTGCCAGCAGTGTGGAGGCAGGGGTGACAGATACGCAGTATTTT. It yields the protein CASSVEAGVTDTQYF.

The chain couples TRBV28 to TRBJ1-2; the match to TRBD1 covers 7 bases. The V segment lost 3 bases and the J segment 2 bases; nucleotides outside the gene matches: 3. The CDR3 has 14 residues. Germline V gene lookup returns CDR1 MDHEN and CDR2 SYDVKM. The CDR3 spells CASSFGTANYGYTF. The CDR3 nucleotides are TGTGCCAGCAGTTTTGGGACAGCAAACTATGGCTACACCTTC.

J is TRBJ2-1 and V is TRBV4-1; TRBD1 aligns across 7 bases. The CDR3 totals 17 residues. Per germline, CDR1 MGHRA and CDR2 YSYEKL. The V gene end was trimmed by 8 bases and the J gene end by 9 bases; junction bases not matched to a gene: 22. The chain's CDR3 is CASSHRQGWPYWGEQFF. CDR3 nucleotide sequence: TGCGCCAGCTCCCATAGACAGGGCTGGCCGTACTGGGGTGAGCAGTTCTTC.

The chain couples TRBV6-1 to TRBJ2-7; 12 positions agree with TRBD2. With V trimmed by 4 bases and J by 6 bases, 13 bases remained unmatched. The CDR3 is 17 amino acids. The germline V gene has CDR1 MNHNS and CDR2 SASEGT. CDR3 amino acids: CASSVGTSGLKPSEQYF. The DNA of the CDR3 is TGTGCCAGCAGTGTGGGGACTAGCGGGCTAAAACCCTCCGAGCAGTACTTC.

This chain uses TRBV27 with TRBJ1-4, with 8 bases identical to TRBD1. V shed 2 bases, J shed 3 bases, and the junction held 5 bases outside the gene matches. Germline CDR1 reads MNHEY; CDR2 reads SMNVEV (reference sequence). CDR3 length: 16 residues. CDR3 bases: TGTGCCAGCAGTTTAAGGGGACAGGTGGCTAATGAAAAACTGTTTTTT. Translating it yields CASSLRGQVANEKLFF.

The chain employs TRBV28 and TRBJ2-3; tentative D call: TRBD2 (5 bases). With 3 bases removed from V and 3 bases from J, the gap between germline ends came to 16 bases. The V gene's germline CDR1 is MDHEN and CDR2 SYDVKM. The CDR3 extends over 16 amino acids. The chain's CDR3 is CASSFNGLSWTDTQYF. The CDR3 DNA is TGTGCCAGCAGTTTTAACGGACTCTCCTGGACAGATACGCAGTATTTT.

This clone was detected only once. CDR3 loop: CASRGPPTGELFF. The CDR3 DNA sequence: TGTGCCAGCAGGGGGCCACCCACCGGGGAGCTGTTTTTT. The V call is TRBV6-6, the J call TRBJ2-2; possible D gene TRBD1, 5 bases. This CDR3 contains 13 residues. Germline CDR1 and CDR2: MNHNY and SVGAGI (reference sequence). The V and J ends lost 6 bases and 4 bases respectively, with 9 bases between them.

This rearrangement joins TRBV29-1 to TRBJ2-5; TRBD2 agrees at 8 bases. Germline loops: CDR1 SQVTM, CDR2 ANQGSEA. V lost 5 bases and J lost 5; bases outside the gene matches: 19. CDR3 length: 17 amino acids. The chain's CDR3 is CSVQTRTSNLYGETQYF. The CDR3 DNA follows: TGCAGCGTTCAGACGAGGACTAGCAATCTTTATGGGGAGACCCAGTACTTC. Together with reference TRBV29-1 and TRBJ2-5, the CDR3 gives the full variable domain: SAVISQKPSRDICQRGTSLTIQCQVDSQVTMMFWYRQQPGQSLTLIATANQGSEATYESGFVIDKFPISRPNLTFSTLTVSNMSPEDSSIYLCSVQTRTSNLYGETQYFGPGTRLLVL.

This chain connects TRBV27 to TRBJ2-3; unclear D gene. CDR1 and CDR2 from the germline V gene are MNHEY and SMNVEV (reference sequence). Between the trimmed V and J ends, which lost 3 bases and 0 bases, there was a span of 13 bases. There are 16 residues in the CDR3. The CDR3 DNA reads TGTGCCAGCAGTTTCCACTCTCTGTCTAGCACAGATACGCAGTATTTT. Translated, it gives CASSFHSLSSTDTQYF.

J is TRBJ1-5 and V is TRBV28, with D possibly being TRBD1 (6 bases). The CDR3 is 14 amino acids. Germline V gene lookup returns CDR1 MDHEN and CDR2 SYDVKM. The V gene lost 7 bases and the J gene lost 2 bases, with 12 bases spanning the gap. CDR3: CASITGRRNQPQHF. Here the CDR3 DNA reads TGTGCCAGCATCACAGGGCGGCGCAATCAGCCCCAGCATTTT. The entire variable domain, with the rest obtained from reference TRBV28 and TRBJ1-5, is as follows: DVKVTQSSRYLVKRTGEKVFLECVQDMDHENMFWYRQDPGLGLRLIYFSYDVKMKEKGDIPEGYSVSREKKERFSLILESASTNQTSMYLCASITGRRNQPQHFGDGTRLSIL.

In regard to this clone: The same CDR3 also results from other DNA sequences found in this sample. This sequence joins TRBV7-8 and TRBJ2-1; D perhaps matches TRBD2 (7 bases). CDR3 size: 14 residues. Germline V lookup: CDR1 SGHVS, CDR2 FQNEAQ. Between the trimmed V and J ends, which lost 2 bases and 10 bases, there was a span of 15 bases. The CDR3 DNA follows: TGTGCCAGCAGCTTATACGGGGAGGGGGGGGAGCAGTTCTTC. The encoded protein is CASSLYGEGGEQFF.

The chain carries TRBV29-1 and TRBJ2-7; no clear D. V dropped 6 bases and J dropped 7 bases, with 10 bases sitting between them. The germline gives CDR1 SQVTM, CDR2 ANQGSEA. This CDR3 spans 10 amino acids. The CDR3 sequence is CSVGCGEQYF. The CDR3 DNA reads TGCAGCGTGGGTTGTGGGGAGCAGTACTTC.

The rearrangement uses TRBV7-2 and TRBJ2-2, with D unresolved. Germline loops: CDR1 SGHTA, CDR2 FQGNSA. The CDR3 totals 16 residues. The V end was cut by 0 bases, the J end by 6 bases, with 14 bases between. The DNA for the CDR3 is TGTGCCAGCAGCTTAGCCCCCTCCAATGTGGCCGGGGAGCTGTTTTTT. Translating it yields CASSLAPSNVAGELFF.

The chain joins TRBV12-2 to TRBJ1-2. TRBV12-2 is marked as a pseudogene. The CDR3 consists of 14 residues. The CDR3 region is CASRRWPRSYGYTF. In DNA, the CDR3 is TGTGCAAGTCGTCGGTGGCCCCGGAGCTATGGCTACACCTTC.

V and J are TRBV4-1 and TRBJ1-2; D may be TRBD1 (6 bases). CDR1 and CDR2 (germline): MGHRA, YSYEKL. The V gene lost 4 bases and the J gene lost 4 bases, with 16 bases spanning the gap. The CDR3 length is 15 residues. The CDR3 DNA sequence: TGCGCCAGCAGCCTCTGGACCAGGGGTGCCTATGGCTACACCTTC. Translating it yields CASSLWTRGAYGYTF.

The chain carries TRBV5-6 and TRBJ2-1; 7 bases map to TRBD2. Germline V gene sequence: CDR1 SGHDT, CDR2 YYEEEE. J lost 4 bases, V lost 0 bases, and 7 bases had no gene match. The CDR3 consists of 16 residues. CDR3 sequence (DNA): TGTGCCAGCAGCTTGGTGGGCGGGAGAGGGTACAATGAGCAGTTCTTC. It codes for CASSLVGGRGYNEQFF.